Here is one T cell receptor (beta chain) with its context. The CDR3 is 15 residues long. With 7 bases clipped from V and 8 bases from J, the junction kept 11 bases outside the gene matches. CDR1 SNHLY and CDR2 FYNNEI come from the germline V gene. This sample was included in a study of a mutant IDH1 vaccine in newly diagnosed glioma. Sequencing used immunoSEQ multiplex PCR; TCRdb keeps in-frame clones, though not all of them. Of tens of thousands of clones listed, 80% to 95% are singletons. Time point of the sample: baseline, week 1 (first vaccination visit). Treatment meaning: pre-vaccination baseline after standard-of-care therapy.

The sequences come from PBMCs, collected from a glioma patient treated with radiotherapy, temozolomide or both. This TCR was sampled from a man aged 45-60 years with glioma. This chain connects TRBV2 to TRBJ1-4; 9 nucleotides match TRBD1. CDR3 DNA sequence: TGTGCCAGCAAGGGACAGGGCGTCTGGGGGGAAAAACTGTTTTTT. Protein sequence: CASKGQGVWGEKLFF.